The source of this TCR beta chain is a study of technical replicates of blood from several donors. Assay: immunoSEQ multiplex PCR; the TCRdb copy retains only in-frame clones and omits some. The sample contains around 58,000 clones, roughly 89% of which appear only once. This TCR was recovered from a human donor in good health. Some clones in this sample may be carry-over from other donors' samples. The sample taken for sequencing was PBMCs.

CDR3 amino acids: CASSALAGDWADTQYF. The CDR3 nucleotides read TGCGCCAGCAGCGCACTAGCGGGAGATTGGGCAGATACGCAGTATTTT. The gene calls are TRBV5-1 and TRBJ2-3; 11 positions match TRBD2. Germline values: CDR1 SGHRS, CDR2 YFSETQ. The CDR3 loop spans 16 amino acids. After removal of 4 bases from V and 4 bases from J, the junction contained 8 bases not matched to a gene.